These T cell receptor beta chains were read from a single sample in a study of shared clonotypes between healthy human individuals. Produced via immunoSEQ multiplex PCR; TCRdb's table is partial and in-frame only. The data contain about 490,000 clones, about 72% of them singletons. Sequencing was performed on PBMCs. These receptor sequences come from a woman aged 35 to 49 in good health. Some clones in this sample may be carry-over from other donors' samples. Each CDR3 is given with its conserved first and last residue. The D gene is left open where the match is weak. A row's size may be missing; if present it is once, few, many or a size class.

D gene: NA; V gene: TRBV7-2; clone size: NA; J gene: TRBJ2-3; CDR3 DNA: TGTGCCAGCAGCTTAGATGGTCCGGCAGATACGCAGTATTTT; CDR3 protein: CASSLDGPADTQYF
D gene: NA; V gene: TRBV15; clone size: NA; J gene: TRBJ1-5; CDR3 DNA: TGTGCCACCAGCGGACCACCCCTCAATATGCGGGCCCAGCATTTT; CDR3 protein: CATSGPPLNMRAQHF
D gene: NA; V gene: TRBV9; clone size: NA; J gene: TRBJ2-5; CDR3 DNA: TGTGCCAGCAGCGTAGCACAGCAAGAGACCCAGTACTTC; CDR3 protein: CASSVAQQETQYF
D gene: TRBD2; V gene: TRBV7-3; clone size: NA; J gene: TRBJ2-3; CDR3 DNA: TGTGCCAGCAGTTACAGCGGGAGATCAGATACGCAGTATTTT; CDR3 protein: CASSYSGRSDTQYF
D gene: NA; V gene: TRBV9; clone size: NA; J gene: TRBJ1-2; CDR3 DNA: TGTGCCAGCAGCTCAGAGGGGGTTGGCTACACCTTC; CDR3 protein: CASSSEGVGYTF
D gene: NA; V gene: TRBV5-6; clone size: NA; J gene: TRBJ1-4; CDR3 DNA: TGTGCCAGCAGCACCCAGGGTGCAACTAATGAAAAACTGTTTTTT; CDR3 protein: CASSTQGATNEKLFF
D gene: NA; V gene: TRBV6-5; clone size: NA; J gene: TRBJ2-2; CDR3 DNA: TGTGCCAGCAGTTACTGGGACACACGCACCGGGGAGCTGTTTTTT; CDR3 protein: CASSYWDTRTGELFF
D gene: TRBD1; V gene: TRBV7-8; clone size: NA; J gene: TRBJ2-1; CDR3 DNA: TGTGCCAGCAGCTTAGGGGCGGGACAGGGGTACAATGAGCAGTTCTTC; CDR3 protein: CASSLGAGQGYNEQFF
D gene: TRBD1; V gene: TRBV14; clone size: NA; J gene: TRBJ2-3; CDR3 DNA: TGTGCCAGCAGCCCTTGGACAGGGAGCCCAGATACGCAGTATTTT; CDR3 protein: CASSPWTGSPDTQYF
D gene: TRBD1; V gene: TRBV10-3; clone size: NA; J gene: TRBJ1-1; CDR3 DNA: TGTGCCATCAGTGACGGACAGGGCTCGGGCACTGAAGCTTTCTTT; CDR3 protein: CAISDGQGSGTEAFF
D gene: TRBD2; V gene: TRBV5-4; clone size: NA; J gene: TRBJ2-3; CDR3 DNA: TGTGCCAGCGGACTAGCGGGAGCAATAGATACGCAGTATTTT; CDR3 protein: CASGLAGAIDTQYF
D gene: NA; V gene: TRBV4-2; clone size: NA; J gene: TRBJ2-3; CDR3 DNA: TGTGCCAGCAGCCAATGGGGGAGAAGTAACACAGATACGCAGTATTTT; CDR3 protein: CASSQWGRSNTDTQYF
D gene: TRBD1; V gene: TRBV7-8; clone size: NA; J gene: TRBJ2-7; CDR3 DNA: TGTGCCAGCAGCCCCTGGACAGGGACTGGGACCTACGAGCAGTACTTC; CDR3 protein: CASSPWTGTGTYEQYF
D gene: NA; V gene: TRBV30; clone size: few; J gene: TRBJ1-5; CDR3 DNA: TGTGCCTGGAGTGGAGGCCCCAATCAGCCCCAGCATTTT; CDR3 protein: CAWSGGPNQPQHF
D gene: TRBD2; V gene: TRBV5-4; clone size: once; J gene: TRBJ2-3; CDR3 DNA: TGTGCCAGCAGCTTGGTACTAGCGGGAGGGCCCGGCACAGATACGCAGTATTTT; CDR3 protein: CASSLVLAGGPGTDTQYF
D gene: TRBD2; V gene: TRBV5-1; clone size: NA; J gene: TRBJ2-5; CDR3 DNA: TGCGCCAGCAGCCGAGCGGGAGGAGAGACCCAGTACTTC; CDR3 protein: CASSRAGGETQYF
D gene: TRBD2; V gene: TRBV5-1; clone size: NA; J gene: TRBJ2-1; CDR3 DNA: TGCGCCAGCGGCCAACTAGCGGGAGGGGCTGAGCAGTTCTTC; CDR3 protein: CASGQLAGGAEQFF
D gene: TRBD1; V gene: TRBV15; clone size: NA; J gene: TRBJ1-2; CDR3 DNA: TGTGCCACCAGCAGACGCCGGACCGACAGGGGCCATGGCTACACCTTC; CDR3 protein: CATSRRRTDRGHGYTF
D gene: TRBD2; V gene: TRBV15; clone size: NA; J gene: TRBJ2-3; CDR3 DNA: TGTGCCACCAGCACTTCACTAGCGGGAGGTGATACGCAGTATTTT; CDR3 protein: CATSTSLAGGDTQYF
D gene: NA; V gene: TRBV10-3; clone size: NA; J gene: TRBJ2-5; CDR3 DNA: TGTGCCATACAGACGGGAGAGACCCAGTACTTC; CDR3 protein: CAIQTGETQYF
D gene: NA; V gene: TRBV30; clone size: few; J gene: TRBJ1-3; CDR3 DNA: TGTGCCTGGAGTGGTTTCTCTGGAAACACCATATATTTT; CDR3 protein: CAWSGFSGNTIYF
D gene: NA; V gene: TRBV9; clone size: few; J gene: TRBJ2-1; CDR3 DNA: TGTGCCAGCAGCCCTACGGTCAGCAGCTACAATGAGCAGTTCTTC; CDR3 protein: CASSPTVSSYNEQFF
D gene: NA; V gene: TRBV5-6; clone size: NA; J gene: TRBJ1-1; CDR3 DNA: TGTGCCAGCAGCACCGCTTATACAGGGAACACTGAAGCTTTCTTT; CDR3 protein: CASSTAYTGNTEAFF
D gene: NA; V gene: TRBV28; clone size: NA; J gene: TRBJ1-4; CDR3 DNA: TGTGCCAGCAGTTTAAGGTCGGGGGCGCGAGAAAAACTGTTTTTT; CDR3 protein: CASSLRSGAREKLFF
D gene: NA; V gene: TRBV6-5; clone size: NA; J gene: TRBJ2-1; CDR3 DNA: TGTGCCAGCACTAGTCCTAGCGAAGACAATGAGCAGTTCTTC; CDR3 protein: CASTSPSEDNEQFF
D gene: NA; V gene: TRBV19; clone size: NA; J gene: TRBJ2-7; CDR3 DNA: TGTGCCAGTAGTGCCCCCGGGACCTACGAGCAGTACTTC; CDR3 protein: CASSAPGTYEQYF
D gene: NA; V gene: TRBV7-8; clone size: NA; J gene: TRBJ1-5; CDR3 DNA: TGTGCCAGCAGCTTCAGATTCAGGGATCAGCCCCAGCATTTT; CDR3 protein: CASSFRFRDQPQHF
D gene: TRBD1; V gene: TRBV9; clone size: NA; J gene: TRBJ1-3; CDR3 DNA: TGTGCCAGCAGCGTTCGGACAGGGGATGGAAACACCATATATTTT; CDR3 protein: CASSVRTGDGNTIYF
D gene: NA; V gene: TRBV5-1; clone size: NA; J gene: TRBJ2-2; CDR3 DNA: TGCGCCAGCGCCTTAAACAGGGACCGGAACACCGGGGAGCTGTTTTTT; CDR3 protein: CASALNRDRNTGELFF
D gene: TRBD2; V gene: TRBV11-3; clone size: NA; J gene: TRBJ2-5; CDR3 DNA: TGTGCCAGCAGCTTAGCTAGCGGGGGAGAGACCCAGTACTTC; CDR3 protein: CASSLASGGETQYF
D gene: NA; V gene: TRBV5-1; clone size: NA; J gene: TRBJ1-5; CDR3 DNA: TGCGCCAGCAGCTTGGACGGGGGCGAGGAACAGCCCCAGCATTTT; CDR3 protein: CASSLDGGEEQPQHF
D gene: TRBD1; V gene: TRBV2; clone size: NA; J gene: TRBJ1-2; CDR3 DNA: TGTGCCAGCAGTGAAGCCGCAGGGGGCTACTATGGCTACACCTTC; CDR3 protein: CASSEAAGGYYGYTF
D gene: NA; V gene: TRBV19; clone size: NA; J gene: TRBJ2-7; CDR3 DNA: TGTGCCAGTAGTATTGGTCGGGGGCGATCCTACGAGCAGTACTTC; CDR3 protein: CASSIGRGRSYEQYF
D gene: NA; V gene: TRBV5-4; clone size: once; J gene: TRBJ2-3; CDR3 DNA: TGTGCCAGCAGCGCGGGGTCTGGCCCAACAGATACGCAGTATTTT; CDR3 protein: CASSAGSGPTDTQYF
D gene: TRBD2; V gene: TRBV28; clone size: NA; J gene: TRBJ2-7; CDR3 DNA: TGTGCCAGCAGTTTAAGAACCGGACTAGCGAGAACCTACGAGCAGTACTTC; CDR3 protein: CASSLRTGLARTYEQYF
D gene: NA; V gene: TRBV30; clone size: NA; J gene: TRBJ1-6; CDR3 DNA: TGTGCCTGGAGTATCGGGGCAGGTGCCAATAATTCACCCCTCCACTTT; CDR3 protein: CAWSIGAGANNSPLHF
D gene: NA; V gene: TRBV28; clone size: few; J gene: TRBJ1-2; CDR3 DNA: TGTGCCAGCAGTTTAACGTCAACCTATGGCTACACCTTC; CDR3 protein: CASSLTSTYGYTF
D gene: NA; V gene: TRBV4-2; clone size: NA; J gene: TRBJ2-1; CDR3 DNA: TGTGCCAGCAGCCTTCCGAGCCCCTTAGCGGCCTCCTCCTACAATGAGCAGTTCTTC; CDR3 protein: CASSLPSPLAASSYNEQFF
D gene: NA; V gene: TRBV6-5; clone size: NA; J gene: TRBJ2-3; CDR3 DNA: TGTGCCAGCACCGTGGGGGATACGCAGTATTTT; CDR3 protein: CASTVGDTQYF
D gene: TRBD2; V gene: TRBV19; clone size: NA; J gene: TRBJ2-1; CDR3 DNA: TGTGCCAGTATCGGGACTAGCGGGAACAATGAGCAGTTCTTC; CDR3 protein: CASIGTSGNNEQFF
D gene: NA; V gene: TRBV9; clone size: NA; J gene: TRBJ1-3; CDR3 DNA: TGTGCCAGCAGCGTAGCTCCCGGATCTGGAAACACCATATATTTT; CDR3 protein: CASSVAPGSGNTIYF
D gene: NA; V gene: TRBV7-3; clone size: NA; J gene: TRBJ2-3; CDR3 DNA: TGTGCCAGCAGCTTAACGGGGGGTGGCGGCACAGATACGCAGTATTTT; CDR3 protein: CASSLTGGGGTDTQYF
D gene: TRBD1; V gene: TRBV4-2; clone size: NA; J gene: TRBJ2-5; CDR3 DNA: TGTGCCAGCAGCCAAGACCCTGACAGGGCCCGGGGAGAGACCCAGTACTTC; CDR3 protein: CASSQDPDRARGETQYF
D gene: NA; V gene: TRBV5-1; clone size: NA; J gene: TRBJ2-1; CDR3 DNA: TGCGCCAGCAGCTTGGAGAGCATGGGAAACAATGAGCAGTTCTTC; CDR3 protein: CASSLESMGNNEQFF
D gene: NA; V gene: TRBV6-1; clone size: NA; J gene: TRBJ2-3; CDR3 DNA: TGTGCCAGCAGCTTGGACAGAGCCGATACGCAGTATTTT; CDR3 protein: CASSLDRADTQYF
D gene: NA; V gene: TRBV28; clone size: NA; J gene: TRBJ2-1; CDR3 DNA: TGTGCCAGCAGTGCGCCGAGCTCCTACAATGAGCAGTTCTTC; CDR3 protein: CASSAPSSYNEQFF
D gene: NA; V gene: TRBV11-2; clone size: NA; J gene: TRBJ1-3; CDR3 DNA: TGTGCCAGCAGCTTGAGTCCCGAAAACACCATATATTTT; CDR3 protein: CASSLSPENTIYF
D gene: NA; V gene: TRBV27; clone size: many; J gene: TRBJ2-2; CDR3 DNA: TGTGCCAGCAGTTTTTCGTACTCCACCGGGGAGCTGTTTTTT; CDR3 protein: CASSFSYSTGELFF
D gene: NA; V gene: TRBV6-1; clone size: NA; J gene: TRBJ1-2; CDR3 DNA: TGTGCCAGCACCCAACGGGGTAACTATGGCTACACCTTC; CDR3 protein: CASTQRGNYGYTF
D gene: NA; V gene: TRBV5-8; clone size: NA; J gene: TRBJ1-5; CDR3 DNA: TGTGCCAGCAGCTTGAGGTCAGGGAGTAGCAATCAGCCCCAGCATTTT; CDR3 protein: CASSLRSGSSNQPQHF
D gene: TRBD1; V gene: TRBV10-2; clone size: NA; J gene: TRBJ1-5; CDR3 DNA: TGCGCCAGCAGTGAGTCTACAGGGGATCAGCCCCAGCATTTT; CDR3 protein: CASSESTGDQPQHF
D gene: TRBD2; V gene: TRBV7-3; clone size: NA; J gene: TRBJ2-1; CDR3 DNA: TGTGCCAGCAGCCTAGTAGGGACTAGGGGCAATGAGCAGTTCTTC; CDR3 protein: CASSLVGTRGNEQFF
D gene: NA; V gene: TRBV4-2; clone size: once; J gene: TRBJ1-3; CDR3 DNA: TGTGCCAGCAGCCAAGAGGGGCATTCTGGAAACACCATATATTTT; CDR3 protein: CASSQEGHSGNTIYF
D gene: NA; V gene: TRBV5-1; clone size: NA; J gene: TRBJ1-1; CDR3 DNA: TGCGCCAGCAGCTTGGAGGGGGGCAGGAGAAACACTGAAGCTTTCTTT; CDR3 protein: CASSLEGGRRNTEAFF